These T cell receptor beta chains were read from a single sample in a study of blood T cell repertoires in COVID-19. Here immunoSEQ multiplex PCR was the method, and the copy in TCRdb shows in-frame clones only, minus some. The data contain around 170,000 clones, about 81% of them singletons. Input material: peripheral blood. Receptors originate from an elderly woman with COVID-19, enrolled during active disease. Both conserved end residues are part of each CDR3. A D gene is named only where the DNA matches it firmly. Part of the rows lack a size; the others show once, few, many or a class for expanded clones.

TGTGCCAGCAGGCTTGACGGGGGTACGTGGGAGCAGTTCTTC	CASRLDGGTWEQFF	TRBJ2-1	TRBV27	once	.
TGTGCCACCAGCAGAGGACTAGCGGGAGCCACCTACGAGCAGTACTTC	CATSRGLAGATYEQYF	TRBJ2-7	TRBV15	.	TRBD2
TGTGCCACCAGCAGAGATCTTACGGACTGGGCGGGGAACACTGAAGCTTTCTTT	CATSRDLTDWAGNTEAFF	TRBJ1-1	TRBV15	.	.
TGCGCCAGCAGCCAAGAGACGACTCGGGGGGCATACACAGATACGCAGTATTTT	CASSQETTRGAYTDTQYF	TRBJ2-3	TRBV4-3	.	.
TGTGCCAGTCAACAGGGAGGGACTAGCGGGAGACATACGCAGTATTTT	CASQQGGTSGRHTQYF	TRBJ2-3	TRBV27	.	TRBD2
TGCGCCAGCAGCAGAGAGGATAGCTCCTACAATGAGCAGTTCTTC	CASSREDSSYNEQFF	TRBJ2-1	TRBV5-1	.	.
TGTGCCAGCAGTGAATTTTTGGGCGGGAGGTATGGCTACACCTTC	CASSEFLGGRYGYTF	TRBJ1-2	TRBV25-1	once	.
TGTGCCAGCAGTGAAGCGGCAGGGCTGAGCAATCAGCCCCAGCATTTT	CASSEAAGLSNQPQHF	TRBJ1-5	TRBV2	.	.
TGCAGCGTTGACCGCACAGGGGTCCAAGAGACCCAGTACTTC	CSVDRTGVQETQYF	TRBJ2-5	TRBV29-1	few	TRBD1
TGTGCCAGCAGCTTAGAGGGACAGGTGAACACTGAAGCTTTCTTT	CASSLEGQVNTEAFF	TRBJ1-1	TRBV7-9	once	TRBD1
TGTGCCAGCAGCTTGACCAGGGTGGATCAGCCCCAGCATTTT	CASSLTRVDQPQHF	TRBJ1-5	TRBV7-2	.	.
TGTGCCAGCGGCCCGGGACTAGCGGGAGATACGCAGTATTTT	CASGPGLAGDTQYF	TRBJ2-3	TRBV27	.	TRBD2
TGTGCCAGCAGCTTAGCGCGAGGGGGGGCCAACGTCCTGACTTTC	CASSLARGGANVLTF	TRBJ2-6	TRBV7-8	.	.
TGTGCCAGTAGTATCCAGGGGCTCAGCACTGAAGCTTTCTTT	CASSIQGLSTEAFF	TRBJ1-1	TRBV19	.	.
TGTGCCAGCAGGTCCGGGACAGGGGGCCTGCAGCCCCAGCATTTT	CASRSGTGGLQPQHF	TRBJ1-5	TRBV6-5	.	TRBD1
TGTGCCAGCAGTGAACACAGCGGGAGGGTTGGGACCCAGTACTTC	CASSEHSGRVGTQYF	TRBJ2-5	TRBV2	few	TRBD2
TGTGCCAGCTCACCGCGGGACAGGGACAAGGATACGCAGTATTTT	CASSPRDRDKDTQYF	TRBJ2-3	TRBV18	.	TRBD1
TGTGCCAGCAGCACAGGAGGGGCTGAGACCCAGTACTTC	CASSTGGAETQYF	TRBJ2-5	TRBV7-9	.	.
TGTGCCAGCAGTTTCGGCAGGGGGACCGAGCAGTACTTC	CASSFGRGTEQYF	TRBJ2-7	TRBV12-3/TRBV12-4	.	TRBD1
TGTGCCAGCAGAACCTATTATACGCAGTATTTT	CASRTYYTQYF	TRBJ2-3	TRBV28	.	.
TGTGCCAGCAGCTTAGGCTACCTCAACTATGGCTACACCTTC	CASSLGYLNYGYTF	TRBJ1-2	TRBV13	.	.
TGTGCCAGTACGAGGCAGGGATACTATGGCTACACCTTC	CASTRQGYYGYTF	TRBJ1-2	TRBV19	.	.
TGCGCCAGCAGCTCTAACCTAGCGGGAATCGGGGAGCTGTTTTTT	CASSSNLAGIGELFF	TRBJ2-2	TRBV5-1	few	TRBD2
TGTGCCAGCAGGGACAGGGTTGGCGAAAAACTGTTTTTT	CASRDRVGEKLFF	TRBJ1-4	TRBV4-2	.	TRBD1
TGTGCCAGCAGCGTAGGCGGGACTAGCGGCACAGATACGCAGTATTTT	CASSVGGTSGTDTQYF	TRBJ2-3	TRBV3-1/TRBV3-2	.	TRBD2
TGTGCCAGCAGCCAAAGAGCCAGGGATGTCGCCTATGGCTACACCTTC	CASSQRARDVAYGYTF	TRBJ1-2	TRBV3-1/TRBV3-2	once	.
TGTGCCAGTCGTGGACAGCCACCCAGGGATGAGCAGTTCTTC	CASRGQPPRDEQFF	TRBJ2-1	TRBV6-6	.	.
TGTGCCATCAGTGGGACAGCGAACACCGGGGAGCTGTTTTTT	CAISGTANTGELFF	TRBJ2-2	TRBV10-3	.	.
TGTGCCAGCAGCCAAGATAAAAACTATGGCTACACCTTC	CASSQDKNYGYTF	TRBJ1-2	TRBV3-1/TRBV3-2	.	.